This T cell receptor (beta chain) was retrieved from a study of cytomegalovirus exposure and HLA in healthy donors. V was clipped by 4 bases and J by 4 bases, with 18 bases between them. CDR3 length equals 16 residues. Germline V gene lookup returns CDR1 SGDLS and CDR2 YYNGEE. In the PCR, 60 Vbeta and 13 Jbeta primers were used. Assay: immunoSEQ multiplex PCR; the TCRdb copy retains only in-frame clones and omits some. Of around 99,000 clones listed, 74% were seen once; the top ten hold around 15%. The chain employs TRBV9 and TRBJ2-1; D is possibly TRBD2 (6 bases). Sequenced sample: PBMCs. The clonotype was recovered from a woman in her forties in good health and CMV-seropositive. In DNA, the CDR3 is TGTGCCAGCAGCCCGACACCGCGCCGGGAGTACAATGAGCAGTTCTTC. Translated, it gives CASSPTPRREYNEQFF.